This T cell receptor (beta chain) derives from a study of OX40 agonist ivuxolimab in advanced cancers. Looking at the study overall: Three partial responders included one hepatocellular carcinoma patient and two cutaneous melanoma patients.

The repertoire was sequenced with immunoSEQ multiplex PCR; TCRdb's copy has only in-frame clones and lacks some. The sample lists some 66,000 clones, 83% occurring once. The CDR3 is 10 residues long. Trimming took off 5 bases at V and 8 bases at J, with 10 bases between the two ends. Germline V gene data show CDR1 as DFQATT and CDR2 as SNEGSKA (reference sequence). V usage is TRBV20-1 and J usage is TRBJ2-7, with TRBD2 as a possible D gene (7 bases). This clonotype originated in an adult with an advanced solid tumor such as melanoma, head and neck, liver or kidney cancer. The sample in question was CD4+ or CD8+ T cells sorted from blood, obtained in a trial of the OX40 agonist ivuxolimab. CDR3 amino acids: CSAGGGQQYF. In DNA form, the CDR3 reads TGCAGTGCTGGGGGGGGGCAGCAGTACTTC.